This section outlines one TCR beta chain sequence together with its context. Its antigen is still unknown. Base qualities are not provided; no much larger clone lies one nucleotide away. CDR1 and CDR2 (SGHDT, YYEEEE) derive from the germline V gene. Including the terminal cysteine and phenylalanine, the CDR3 comprises 13 residues. Of all the DNA, just the CDR3 is kept, 39 bases in frame from base 1. Trimming accounts for 2 bases at V and 7 bases at J, while the number of junction bases matched to no gene is 4. This entry comes from a study of T-cell reconstitution after alpha-beta-depleted transplantation in children (dated by TCRdb to about 2016). Regarding the research as a whole: Using TCR repertoire profiling, the study followed T-cell immune reconstitution in a quantitative way in children after TCRalphabeta/CD19-depleted allogeneic hematopoietic cell transplantation.

Receptor amplification or capture employed PCR. Sequencing relied on an Illumina HiSeq 2500. Molecular barcoding was employed in the preparation of TCR libraries, with unique molecular identifiers being used to normalize TCRbeta repertoire quantification. The raw public data were reprocessed by TCRdb itself: fastp quality trimming at Q25, MiXCR clonotype calling, in-frame beta chains only. Rows with one shared CDR3 protein collapse into an entry with the most common genes and DNA. In all, the sample holds around 370,000 distinct CDR3 sequences, and 10% to 13% of those were seen once. The ten largest clones represent 2% to 2.5% of the sample.

Sequencing was performed on PBMCs from the stem cell graft donor, taken from the stem cell graft. The V and J segments used are TRBV5-6 and TRBJ2-5, with 8 junctional bases fitting TRBD2. The sequence derives from a human donor who donated a stem cell graft to a child with acute lymphoblastic leukemia. The CDR3: CASSFAAGGTQYF. DNA sequence: TGTGCCAGCAGCTTCGCTGCGGGGGGGACCCAGTACTTC.